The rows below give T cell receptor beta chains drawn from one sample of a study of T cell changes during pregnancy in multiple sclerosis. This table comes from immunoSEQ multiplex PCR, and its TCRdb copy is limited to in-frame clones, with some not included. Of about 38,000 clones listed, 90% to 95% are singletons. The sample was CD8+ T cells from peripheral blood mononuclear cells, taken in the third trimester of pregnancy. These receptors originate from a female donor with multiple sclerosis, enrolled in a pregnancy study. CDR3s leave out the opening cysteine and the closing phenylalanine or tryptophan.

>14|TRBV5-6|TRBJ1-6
ASSLDGNGYRAPLH
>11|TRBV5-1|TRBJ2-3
ASSELAPDTQY
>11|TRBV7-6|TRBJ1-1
ASSTGEAAEAF
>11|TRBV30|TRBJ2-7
ATDWDKPYEQY
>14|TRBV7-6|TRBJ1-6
ASSLAQSGNQGPLH
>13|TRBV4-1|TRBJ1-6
ASSQREGNNSPLH
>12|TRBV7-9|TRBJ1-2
ASTGTPLNYGYT
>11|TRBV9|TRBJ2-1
ASSVGGVNEQF
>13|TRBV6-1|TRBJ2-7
ASPKTGDGPYEQY
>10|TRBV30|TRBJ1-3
AWKGAGYTIY
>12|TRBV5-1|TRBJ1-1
ASSLGGQGDKAF
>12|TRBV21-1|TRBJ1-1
ASSRKDRDTEAF
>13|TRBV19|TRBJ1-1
ASSIEGRVNTEAF
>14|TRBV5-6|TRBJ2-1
ASSWGDRRSYNEQF
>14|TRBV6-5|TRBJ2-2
ASSYSLDRSAGELF
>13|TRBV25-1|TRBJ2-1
ASRITGDGYNEQF
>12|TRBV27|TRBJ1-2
ASSLTGTGYGYT
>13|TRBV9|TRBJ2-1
ASSEGQVEHNEQF
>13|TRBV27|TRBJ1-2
ASSPQAILRIGYT
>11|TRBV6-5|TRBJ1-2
ASSGGGARGYT
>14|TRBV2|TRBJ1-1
ASSEWDRQLNTEAF
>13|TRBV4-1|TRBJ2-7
ASSLNDRAIYEQY
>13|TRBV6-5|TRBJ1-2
ASSYGTVSMEGYT
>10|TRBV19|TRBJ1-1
ASRTGETEAF
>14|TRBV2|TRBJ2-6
ASRQQVSSGANVLT
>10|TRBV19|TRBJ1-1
ASASGYTEAF
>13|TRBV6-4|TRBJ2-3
ASSDYAGESDTQY
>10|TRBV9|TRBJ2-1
ASSPSYNEQF
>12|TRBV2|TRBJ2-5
ASILGAYQETQY
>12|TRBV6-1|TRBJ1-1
ASSVERMNTEAF
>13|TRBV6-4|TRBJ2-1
ASSDRGGNSDEQF
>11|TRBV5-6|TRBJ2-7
ASTLLAVYEQY
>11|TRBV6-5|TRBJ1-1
ASSSTGGTEAF
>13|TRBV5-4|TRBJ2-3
ASSLSSGGTNTQY
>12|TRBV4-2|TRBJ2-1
ASSQAEGANEQF
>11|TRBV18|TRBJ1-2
ASSTRESFGYT
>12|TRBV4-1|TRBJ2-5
ASSELGGSWTQY
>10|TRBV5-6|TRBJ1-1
ASSSGSGGAF
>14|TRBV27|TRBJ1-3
ASSLSLASLGNTIY
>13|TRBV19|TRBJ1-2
ASSSERTANYGYT
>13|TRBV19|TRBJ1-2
ASSIGGGTGYGYT
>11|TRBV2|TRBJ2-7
ASLGTGNYEQY